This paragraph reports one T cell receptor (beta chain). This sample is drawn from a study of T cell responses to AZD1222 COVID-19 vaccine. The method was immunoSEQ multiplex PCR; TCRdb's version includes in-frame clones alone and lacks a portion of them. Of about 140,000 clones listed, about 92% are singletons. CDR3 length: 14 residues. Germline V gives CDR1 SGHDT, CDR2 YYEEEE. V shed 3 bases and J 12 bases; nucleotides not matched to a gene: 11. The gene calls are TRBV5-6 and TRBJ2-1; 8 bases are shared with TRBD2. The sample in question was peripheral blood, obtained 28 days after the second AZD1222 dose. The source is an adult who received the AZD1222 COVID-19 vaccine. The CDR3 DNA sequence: TGTGCCAGCAGCTCCCCCAGCGGGAGTATATGGCAGTTCTTC. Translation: CASSSPSGSIWQFF.